The T cell receptor beta chain described here comes from a study of T cells in Graves' hyperthyroidism and ophthalmopathy. About the research overall: Any treatment followed the collection of peripheral blood at initial diagnosis.

Study-level results: Ophthalmopathy prediction by the model preceded onset by a median approximately six months.

The study based diagnoses on clinical symptoms, serum thyroxine and TRAb, thyroid ultrasound and orbital computed tomography. This CDR3 contains 14 residues. The germline gives CDR1 GTSNPN, CDR2 SVGIG (reference sequence). RNA transcripts were the template for amplifying TCR beta CDR3 regions. Using the HTBI primer set, a first-round RT-PCR was run on the TCR CDR3. TCRdb reprocessed the multiplex PCR reads via MiXCR and lists one record per CDR3 protein. Here the sample spans about 600,000 distinct CDR3 sequences, around 15% being singletons. In this sample, this clonotype turned up a few times. Antigen: not known. This sequence may be a read error, since a much larger clone differs from it by one base.

This chain uses TRBV30 with TRBJ2-1; possibly TRBD2 for D (5 bases). The sequenced sample consisted of blood. The sequence was collected from a middle-aged woman with Graves' ophthalmopathy. CDR3 sequence: CVTQRRVSYNEQFF. CDR3 DNA: TGTGTCACACAAAGGCGGGTATCCTACAATGAGCAGTTCTTC.